This is a list of T cell receptor beta chains from one sample in a study of post-analysis software for immune sequencing data. TCRdb used MiXCR to reprocess the PCR reads, holding one entry per CDR3 protein. The table has about 820,000 distinct CDR3 sequences, about 53% seen once. Sequencing was done on a sample of blood. These receptors were taken from a girl between 5 and 17 years old with multiple sclerosis. Both conserved end residues are part of each CDR3. The D gene is left open where the match is weak. Clone sizes are given selectively: once, few, many, or a class where the clone is expanded.

D gene: NA
V gene: TRBV7-9
J gene: TRBJ1-2
clone size: NA
CDR3 protein: CASSSPPMGGYGYTF
CDR3 DNA: TGTGCCAGCAGCTCTCCCCCCATGGGCGGATATGGCTACACCTTC

D gene: TRBD1
V gene: TRBV12-3/TRBV12-4
J gene: TRBJ1-2
clone size: few
CDR3 protein: CASSDRGSGYTF
CDR3 DNA: TGTGCCAGCAGTGACAGGGGCTCTGGCTACACCTTC

D gene: NA
V gene: TRBV5-1
J gene: TRBJ2-6
clone size: NA
CDR3 protein: CASSLEQTVPQANVLTF
CDR3 DNA: TGCGCCAGCAGCTTGGAACAGACAGTGCCACAGGCCAACGTCCTGACTTTC

D gene: TRBD2
V gene: TRBV7-2
J gene: TRBJ2-3
clone size: NA
CDR3 protein: CASSLAAIPGTSGHTDTQYF
CDR3 DNA: TGTGCCAGCAGCTTAGCTGCAATTCCCGGGACTAGCGGACACACAGATACGCAGTATTTT

D gene: NA
V gene: TRBV27
J gene: TRBJ2-3
clone size: NA
CDR3 protein: CASSVNRGTQGDTQYF
CDR3 DNA: TGTGCCAGCAGCGTCAATCGGGGGACCCAAGGAGATACGCAGTATTTT

D gene: NA
V gene: TRBV5-1
J gene: TRBJ2-7
clone size: few
CDR3 protein: CASSLVGGASYEQYF
CDR3 DNA: TGCGCCAGCAGCTTGGTCGGGGGCGCCTCTTACGAGCAGTACTTC

D gene: NA
V gene: TRBV12-3/TRBV12-4
J gene: TRBJ2-3
clone size: NA
CDR3 protein: CASSSGRYTDTQYF
CDR3 DNA: TGTGCCAGCAGTTCGGGCAGATACACAGATACGCAGTATTTT

D gene: NA
V gene: TRBV29-1
J gene: TRBJ2-5
clone size: NA
CDR3 protein: CSVVGINSPEDYQETQYF
CDR3 DNA: TGCAGCGTTGTCGGTATAAATTCTCCTGAGGACTACCAAGAGACCCAGTACTTC

D gene: NA
V gene: TRBV7-9
J gene: TRBJ2-7
clone size: NA
CDR3 protein: CASSWTAGYEQYF
CDR3 DNA: TGTGCCAGCAGCTGGACAGCTGGCTACGAGCAGTACTTC

D gene: NA
V gene: TRBV12-3/TRBV12-4
J gene: TRBJ2-7
clone size: NA
CDR3 protein: CASSLDAGTYEQYF
CDR3 DNA: TGTGCCAGCAGTTTAGACGCAGGTACCTACGAGCAGTACTTC

D gene: NA
V gene: TRBV12-3/TRBV12-4
J gene: TRBJ2-2
clone size: NA
CDR3 protein: CASSFGSLTGPGELFF
CDR3 DNA: TGTGCCAGCAGTTTTGGGAGCCTCACAGGGCCCGGGGAGCTGTTTTTT

D gene: TRBD2
V gene: TRBV5-6
J gene: TRBJ2-3
clone size: NA
CDR3 protein: CASSLNGVAGGIRDTQYF
CDR3 DNA: TGTGCCAGCAGCTTGAATGGTGTAGCGGGAGGGATCAGAGATACGCAGTATTTT

D gene: NA
V gene: TRBV29-1
J gene: TRBJ2-7
clone size: NA
CDR3 protein: CSVEDAQRVRNEQYF
CDR3 DNA: TGCAGCGTTGAAGATGCCCAGCGGGTGAGAAATGAGCAGTACTTC

D gene: NA
V gene: TRBV20-1
J gene: TRBJ2-1
clone size: NA
CDR3 protein: CSARDPEHNEQFF
CDR3 DNA: TGCAGTGCTAGAGATCCTGAACACAATGAGCAGTTCTTC

D gene: NA
V gene: TRBV5-1
J gene: TRBJ2-3
clone size: NA
CDR3 protein: CASSLGRIGTRTSTDTQYF
CDR3 DNA: TGCGCCAGCAGCTTGGGTCGTATCGGAACCAGGACGAGCACAGATACGCAGTATTTT

D gene: TRBD2
V gene: TRBV25-1
J gene: TRBJ2-3
clone size: few
CDR3 protein: CASSEWTRVGTSGRPDTQYF
CDR3 DNA: TGTGCCAGCAGTGAATGGACCAGGGTAGGGACTAGCGGGAGGCCGGATACGCAGTATTTT

D gene: TRBD1
V gene: TRBV3-1
J gene: TRBJ2-7
clone size: few
CDR3 protein: CASSQDWDRGTYEQYF
CDR3 DNA: TGTGCCAGCAGCCAAGATTGGGACAGGGGAACTTACGAGCAGTACTTC

D gene: TRBD2
V gene: TRBV10-3
J gene: TRBJ2-3
clone size: NA
CDR3 protein: CAISLAGGPTDTQYF
CDR3 DNA: TGTGCCATCAGCCTAGCGGGAGGTCCCACAGATACGCAGTATTTT

D gene: NA
V gene: TRBV12-3/TRBV12-4
J gene: TRBJ2-5
clone size: NA
CDR3 protein: CASSRAWEQYF
CDR3 DNA: TGTGCCAGCAGTCGCGCGTGGGAGCAGTACTTC

D gene: TRBD2
V gene: TRBV10-3
J gene: TRBJ2-7
clone size: NA
CDR3 protein: CAISRLAGGRGYEQYF
CDR3 DNA: TGTGCCATCAGTCGACTAGCGGGGGGCCGGGGCTACGAGCAGTACTTC

D gene: NA
V gene: TRBV10-3
J gene: TRBJ2-3
clone size: few
CDR3 protein: CAIMDLADTQYF
CDR3 DNA: TGTGCCATCATGGACTTAGCGGATACGCAGTATTTT

D gene: NA
V gene: TRBV27
J gene: TRBJ2-6
clone size: few
CDR3 protein: CASSLWGPGANVLTF
CDR3 DNA: TGTGCCAGCAGTTTATGGGGCCCTGGGGCCAACGTCCTGACTTTC

D gene: NA
V gene: TRBV20-1
J gene: TRBJ1-2
clone size: few
CDR3 protein: CSATGRGSNYGYTF
CDR3 DNA: TGCAGTGCTACCGGACGGGGTTCTAACTATGGCTACACCTTC

D gene: TRBD1
V gene: TRBV7-8
J gene: TRBJ2-7
clone size: few
CDR3 protein: CASSFGQGASSSYEQYF
CDR3 DNA: TGTGCCAGCAGTTTCGGACAGGGGGCTTCAAGCTCCTACGAGCAGTACTTC

D gene: NA
V gene: TRBV20-1
J gene: TRBJ2-1
clone size: few
CDR3 protein: CSALPAGRSYNEQFF
CDR3 DNA: TGCAGTGCCCTCCCGGCGGGACGCTCCTACAATGAGCAGTTCTTC

D gene: TRBD1
V gene: TRBV27
J gene: TRBJ1-4
clone size: NA
CDR3 protein: CASTNRGRSEKLFF
CDR3 DNA: TGTGCCAGCACCAACAGGGGTCGGAGTGAAAAACTGTTTTTT

D gene: TRBD1
V gene: TRBV7-3
J gene: TRBJ2-1
clone size: NA
CDR3 protein: CASSLTPPGQGAVEQFF
CDR3 DNA: TGTGCCAGCAGCTTAACGCCACCGGGACAGGGGGCGGTTGAGCAGTTCTTC

D gene: NA
V gene: TRBV2
J gene: TRBJ2-4
clone size: NA
CDR3 protein: CASSDQTINIQYF
CDR3 DNA: TGTGCCAGCAGTGACCAAACAATAAACATTCAGTACTTC

D gene: TRBD2
V gene: TRBV28
J gene: TRBJ2-1
clone size: NA
CDR3 protein: CASSFSGLAGGNEQFF
CDR3 DNA: TGTGCCAGCAGTTTCTCCGGACTAGCGGGAGGCAATGAGCAGTTCTTC

D gene: NA
V gene: TRBV29-1
J gene: TRBJ2-7
clone size: NA
CDR3 protein: CSVGSRLTYEQYF
CDR3 DNA: TGCAGCGTTGGATCTCGACTGACCTACGAGCAGTACTTC

D gene: TRBD1
V gene: TRBV29-1
J gene: TRBJ2-1
clone size: NA
CDR3 protein: CSVGGQGRNEQFF
CDR3 DNA: TGCAGCGTTGGGGGACAGGGACGGAATGAGCAGTTCTTC

D gene: NA
V gene: TRBV29-1
J gene: TRBJ2-5
clone size: NA
CDR3 protein: CSVDWGFGETQYF
CDR3 DNA: TGCAGCGTTGATTGGGGGTTCGGGGAGACCCAGTACTTC

D gene: NA
V gene: TRBV7-7
J gene: TRBJ2-5
clone size: NA
CDR3 protein: CASSKRGGMETQYF
CDR3 DNA: TGTGCCAGCAGCAAAAGGGGGGGTATGGAGACCCAGTACTTC

D gene: NA
V gene: TRBV7-9
J gene: TRBJ2-7
clone size: NA
CDR3 protein: CASSLASVHEQYF
CDR3 DNA: TGTGCCAGCAGCTTAGCTAGCGTCCACGAGCAGTACTTC

D gene: NA
V gene: TRBV20-1
J gene: TRBJ2-7
clone size: once
CDR3 protein: CSANTDRTYEQYF
CDR3 DNA: TGCAGTGCTAACACAGACAGGACCTACGAGCAGTACTTC

D gene: TRBD2
V gene: TRBV5-1
J gene: TRBJ2-7
clone size: NA
CDR3 protein: CASSLSPAGTYEQYF
CDR3 DNA: TGCGCCAGCAGCTTGTCCCCAGCGGGAACCTACGAGCAGTACTTC

D gene: NA
V gene: TRBV20-1
J gene: TRBJ2-7
clone size: NA
CDR3 protein: CSARGSGSSYEQYF
CDR3 DNA: TGCAGTGCTAGAGGAAGCGGAAGCTCCTACGAGCAGTACTTC

D gene: NA
V gene: TRBV7-8
J gene: TRBJ2-5
clone size: NA
CDR3 protein: CASTFDSGETQYF
CDR3 DNA: TGTGCCAGCACCTTCGACAGCGGAGAGACCCAGTACTTC

D gene: NA
V gene: TRBV5-1
J gene: TRBJ2-7
clone size: few
CDR3 protein: CASSLGGESVHEQYF
CDR3 DNA: TGCGCCAGCAGCTTGGGTGGGGAGTCGGTCCACGAGCAGTACTTC

D gene: TRBD1
V gene: TRBV6-1
J gene: TRBJ1-5
clone size: once
CDR3 protein: CASSEQQGAVPQHF
CDR3 DNA: TGTGCCAGCAGTGAACAACAGGGGGCTGTTCCCCAGCATTTT

D gene: NA
V gene: TRBV6-2/TRBV6-3
J gene: TRBJ2-7
clone size: once
CDR3 protein: CASTLGGIVYEQYF
CDR3 DNA: TGTGCCAGCACTCTTGGGGGTATAGTCTACGAGCAGTACTTC

D gene: NA
V gene: TRBV7-7
J gene: TRBJ2-5
clone size: many
CDR3 protein: CASSLDRQETQYF
CDR3 DNA: TGTGCCAGCAGCTTGGACCGCCAAGAGACCCAGTACTTC

D gene: TRBD2
V gene: TRBV5-1
J gene: TRBJ2-1
clone size: NA
CDR3 protein: CASSFILAGVNEQFF
CDR3 DNA: TGCGCCAGCAGCTTCATACTAGCGGGAGTAAATGAGCAGTTCTTC